This TCR beta chain came from a study of blood T cell repertoires in COVID-19 (dated by TCRdb to about 2020). Study-wide context: Collaborator samples came from the United States, Italy and Spain and covered acute and convalescent phases of COVID-19. Samples came from the ongoing ImmuneRACE study (first 160 participants) plus 1,254 subjects from 6 global collaborators. Subjects who had been exposed to COVID-19, were actively infected with it, or had recovered from it provided the deeply sampled blood TCRbeta repertoires that made up the dataset. Where available, HLA class I and class II types were obtained from metadata supplied by the sample provider rather than from assay-based typing. The material from the prospective study consisted of cDNA or gDNA derived from T cells, B-cell-depleted T cells, or PBMCs. The repertoires were made available in a free public database intended to serve as a resource for research on the immune response to SARS-CoV-2. Nearly every sample came with metadata listing a de-identified subject ID, COVID-19 status, age in years and sex.

The immunoSEQ Assay, a bias-controlled multiplex PCR, was used to amplify TCRbeta CDR3 regions from genomic DNA. On the authors' methods: Within the assay, amplification of reference gene primers was used to estimate how many nucleated cells each sample contained. To quantify the absolute abundance of each unique TCRbeta CDR3 rearrangement, sequence reads were collapsed and filtered. Productive Simpson clonality was computed per sample as the square root of Simpson's diversity index over productive rearrangements. In its TCRdb copy, this immuneACCESS table keeps in-frame sequences only and misses some clones. Where compared with another copy, unresolved V genes explain less than half of these, and the others have no known cause. V, J and clone size derive from that table, while D and trimming were established from the DNA sequence. Counted in this sample were over 200,000 clones; 80% to 85% of them appeared once. Approximately 18% of the sample goes to the ten largest clones.

In its sample, this clone was seen once. This receptor's antigen is unknown. Per-base quality was not reported, and no clone a single base away is much larger than it. The CDR3 goes from the cysteine to the phenylalanine over 16 residues. The only DNA kept is the CDR3, 48 bases in frame from the first base. V ends up 6 bases short and J 5 bases short, with an unmatched junction base count of 9. CDR1 and CDR2, per the germline V gene (reference sequence), are SEHNR and FQNEAQ. Each collaborating institution followed its own protocols to collect whole blood in K2EDTA tubes. For TCRbeta analysis, collaborators shipped samples as frozen whole blood, isolated PBMCs, or DNA extracted from either of those sample types. General study outcomes and caveats: The amount of clinical and demographic metadata varied by source and participant and was provided uncurated.

The sequence derives from a woman aged 80 or over with active or convalescent COVID-19. The rearrangement combines TRBV7-9 with TRBJ2-5, with 13 middle bases fitting TRBD2. The sample comprised peripheral blood. CDR3 sequence: CASSPGLAGVSETQYF. The sequenced DNA is TGTGCCAGCAGTCCAGGACTAGCGGGAGTTTCGGAGACCCAGTACTTC.